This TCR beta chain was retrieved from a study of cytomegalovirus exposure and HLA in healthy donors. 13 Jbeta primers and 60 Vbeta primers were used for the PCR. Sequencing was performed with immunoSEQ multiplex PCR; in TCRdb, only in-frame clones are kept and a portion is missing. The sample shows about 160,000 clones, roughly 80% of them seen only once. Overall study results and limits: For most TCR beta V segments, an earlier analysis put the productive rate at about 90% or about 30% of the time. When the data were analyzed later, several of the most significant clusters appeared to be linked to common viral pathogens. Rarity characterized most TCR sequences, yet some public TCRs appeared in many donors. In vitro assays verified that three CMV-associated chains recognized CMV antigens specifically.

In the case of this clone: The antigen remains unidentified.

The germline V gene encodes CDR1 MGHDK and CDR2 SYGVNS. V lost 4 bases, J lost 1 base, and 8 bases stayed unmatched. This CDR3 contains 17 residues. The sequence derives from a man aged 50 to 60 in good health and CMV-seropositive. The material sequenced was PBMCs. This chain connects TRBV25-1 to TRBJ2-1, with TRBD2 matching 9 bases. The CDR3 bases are TGTGCCAGCAGTGGTACTAGCGGGCGCCCGTCCTACAATGAGCAGTTCTTC. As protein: CASSGTSGRPSYNEQFF.